This T cell receptor beta chain was identified during a study of blood T cell repertoires in COVID-19. Method: immunoSEQ multiplex PCR; TCRdb's copy keeps in-frame clones and lacks some. The sample consists of 150,000 to 200,000 clones, about three quarters of them appearing once. The V and J ends lost 1 base and 5 bases respectively, with 15 bases between them. The CDR3 has 16 amino acids. Per germline, CDR1 MGHRA and CDR2 YSYEKL. The chain is built from TRBV4-1 and TRBJ2-1; D may be TRBD2 (5 bases). The sample taken for sequencing was peripheral blood. The TCR sequence derives from a man aged 60 to 75 with acute or convalescent COVID-19. CDR3 sequence: CASSQVAGSGNNEQFF. The DNA for the CDR3 is TGCGCCAGCAGCCAAGTTGCTGGGTCGGGAAACAATGAGCAGTTCTTC.